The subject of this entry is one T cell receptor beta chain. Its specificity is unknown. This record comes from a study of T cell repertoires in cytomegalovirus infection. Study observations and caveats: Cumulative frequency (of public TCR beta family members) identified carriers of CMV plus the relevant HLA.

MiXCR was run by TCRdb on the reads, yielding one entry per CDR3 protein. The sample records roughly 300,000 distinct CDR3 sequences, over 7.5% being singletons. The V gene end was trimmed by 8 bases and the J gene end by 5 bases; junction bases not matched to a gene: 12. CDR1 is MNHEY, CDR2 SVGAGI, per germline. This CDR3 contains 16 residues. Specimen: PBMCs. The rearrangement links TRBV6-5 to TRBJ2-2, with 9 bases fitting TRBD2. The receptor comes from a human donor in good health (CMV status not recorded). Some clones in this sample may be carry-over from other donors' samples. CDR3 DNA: TGTGCCAGCGGGCCCCGGCTAGCGGGATGGACCGGGGAGCTGTTTTTT. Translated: CASGPRLAGWTGELFF.